The entry that follows covers one T cell receptor beta chain sequence. The record originates from a study of control samples from healthy donors and cancer patients. Clones were sequenced by immunoSEQ multiplex PCR, and TCRdb holds only the in-frame ones, with some missing. The sample contains 190,000 or so clones, approximately 95% of which appear only once. The material sequenced was blood. This TCR came from a young man in good health.

For the CDR3, the DNA is TGTGCCAGCAGCTCCCCGACTATTCTCACAGATACGCAGTATTTT. It yields the protein CASSSPTILTDTQYF. The rearrangement links TRBV7-8 to TRBJ2-3; weak D call: TRBD2 (5 bases). Germline assignment: CDR1 SGHVS and CDR2 FQNEAQ. The CDR3 is 15 amino acids. V shed 4 bases and J shed 2 bases, with 13 bases lying between them.